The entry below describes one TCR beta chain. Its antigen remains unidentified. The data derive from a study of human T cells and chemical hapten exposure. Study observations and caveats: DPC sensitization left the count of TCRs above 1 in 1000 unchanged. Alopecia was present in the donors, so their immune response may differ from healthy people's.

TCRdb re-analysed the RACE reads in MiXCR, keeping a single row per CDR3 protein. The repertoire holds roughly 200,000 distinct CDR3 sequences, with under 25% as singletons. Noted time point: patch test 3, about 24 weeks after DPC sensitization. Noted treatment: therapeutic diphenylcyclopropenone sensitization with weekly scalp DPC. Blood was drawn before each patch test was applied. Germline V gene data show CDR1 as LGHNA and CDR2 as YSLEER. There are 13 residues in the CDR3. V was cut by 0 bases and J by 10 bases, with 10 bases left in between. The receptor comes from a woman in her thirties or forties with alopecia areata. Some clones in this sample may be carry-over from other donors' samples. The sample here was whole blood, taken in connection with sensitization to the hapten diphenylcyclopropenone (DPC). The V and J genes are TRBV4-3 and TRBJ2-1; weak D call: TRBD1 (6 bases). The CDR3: CASSQDQGTEQFF. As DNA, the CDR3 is TGCGCCAGCAGCCAAGATCAGGGGACAGAGCAGTTCTTC.